The 24 T cell receptor beta chains below all came from one sample that was sequenced in a study of CD8 T cells in ankylosing spondylitis. Study-wide results and caveats: A TCR beta motif of under 10 highly homologous variants appeared characteristic of ankylosing spondylitis blood.

One entry per CDR3 protein, called by TCRdb with MiXCR from the 5' RACE reads. The table has some 800,000 distinct CDR3 sequences, 10% to 15% seen once. For these receptors, no antigen is known. Sequencing was carried out using blood, either unsorted or a sorted T cell fraction (not recorded which). The receptors shown here come from a male donor with ankylosing spondylitis.

This clonotype was detected only a few times. The junction shows a germline mismatch at one end, possibly a read error. The chain employs TRBV7-7 and TRBJ2-2; D is ambiguous. The CDR3 loop spans 13 amino acids. The germline CDR1 and CDR2 sequences are SSHAT and FNYEAQ (reference sequence). The DNA for the CDR3 is TGTGCTAGCAGCCCCCGGCCGACCGGGGAGCTGTTTTTT. It encodes CASSPRPTGELFF.

This clonotype was seen repeatedly, ten times or more. The CDR3 DNA sequence: TGCAGCGCTGCGACCGATTCCTCCTACAATGAGCAGTTCTTC. Amino acid sequence: CSAATDSSYNEQFF. V and J are TRBV29-1 and TRBJ2-1, with D unresolved. CDR1 and CDR2 from the germline V gene are SQVTM and ANQGSEA. This CDR3 has 14 residues. With 7 bases removed from V and 0 bases from J, the gap between germline ends came to 13 bases.

This clonotype came up many times. The chain has TRBV29-1 and TRBJ1-2; D may be TRBD1 (5 bases). This CDR3 region has 12 residues. The V and J ends lost 0 bases and 4 bases respectively, with 6 bases between them. The germline CDR1 and CDR2 sequences are SQVTM and ANQGSEA. The CDR3 DNA reads as TGCAGCGTTGAAGAGGGACTCTATGGCTACACCTTC. Translated, it gives CSVEEGLYGYTF.

This chain uses TRBV2 with TRBJ1-6, with TRBD1 matching 10 bases. The CDR3 runs to 15 residues. Germline V gene data show CDR1 as SNHLY and CDR2 as FYNNEI. J was trimmed by 7 bases and V by 5 bases; bases with no gene match: 5. The CDR3 spells CASSRDRGANSPLHF. CDR3 DNA: TGTGCCAGCAGTCGGGACAGGGGCGCAAATTCACCCCTCCACTTT.

In its sample, this clonotype was seen a few times. The gene calls are TRBV12-3 or TRBV12-4 and TRBJ2-3; 7 bases map to TRBD1. Trimming took 5 bases from V and 0 from J; bases not matched to a gene: 2. This CDR3 contains 14 residues. CDR3 protein: CASSPDRSTDTQYF. The CDR3, as DNA: TGTGCCAGCAGTCCGGACAGGAGCACAGATACGCAGTATTTT.

This clonotype has a handful of counts. The rearrangement links TRBV5-1 to TRBJ2-1; tentative D call: TRBD2 (5 bases). Trimming took off 7 bases at V and 3 bases at J, with 14 bases between the two ends. There are 14 residues in the CDR3. The germline gives CDR1 SGHRS, CDR2 YFSETQ. The CDR3 coding sequence is TGCGCCAGCGGGCTCGGCGGACTCTACAATGAGCAGTTCTTC. It codes for CASGLGGLYNEQFF.

This sequence joins TRBV12-3 or TRBV12-4 and TRBJ2-1; TRBD1 matches at 7 bases. The CDR3 consists of 15 residues. V shed 6 bases and J 4 bases; nucleotides not matched to a gene: 9. Here the CDR3 reads CASRPRQGFYNEQFF. The CDR3 DNA reads TGTGCCAGCAGACCGAGACAGGGCTTTTACAATGAGCAGTTCTTC.

This clonotype was picked up a small number of times. V and J are TRBV5-1 and TRBJ1-5; possible D gene TRBD1, 5 bases. Trimming stripped 2 bases from V and 1 base from J, with 7 bases between. Germline V lookup: CDR1 SGHRS, CDR2 YFSETQ. The CDR3 is 14 residues long. The CDR3 spells CASSFPGSNQPQHF. The CDR3 DNA sequence: TGCGCCAGCAGCTTCCCAGGGAGCAATCAGCCCCAGCATTTT.

The chain joins TRBV5-1 to TRBJ2-7; 9 bases agree with TRBD2. V lost 4 bases, J lost 3 bases, and 8 bases stayed unmatched. CDR3 length: 15 amino acids. CDR1 SGHRS and CDR2 YFSETQ come from the germline V gene. CDR3 sequence reads: CASSGGLASLYEQYF. The DNA for the CDR3 is TGCGCCAGCAGCGGCGGACTAGCGAGCCTCTACGAGCAGTACTTC.

This clonotype was seen many times. The chain combines TRBV20-1 with TRBJ2-1, with 14 bases that match TRBD2. Germline-derived CDR1 and CDR2 are DFQATT and SNEGSKA (reference sequence). V was pared by 5 bases and J by 7 bases, with 4 bases of the junction left unmatched. The CDR3 length is 14 residues. The CDR3 nucleotides are TGCAGTGCTCGACTAGCGGGGGGGCGTAATGAGCAGTTCTTC. Its translation is CSARLAGGRNEQFF.

This clonotype has only a few counts. This chain joins TRBV5-1 and TRBJ2-1, with D maybe TRBD2 (5 bases). V lost 4 bases and J 7 bases, leaving 12 bases between the germline ends. The germline gives CDR1 SGHRS, CDR2 YFSETQ. This CDR3 is 13 amino acids long. CDR3 in DNA: TGCGCCAGCAGCCGTGGAGGTATTAATGAGCAGTTCTTC. Amino acids: CASSRGGINEQFF.

This clonotype was seen more than once but under ten times. The chain links TRBV6-4 to TRBJ2-7, with D tentatively TRBD1 or TRBD2 (6 bases each). Trimming left V 3 bases short and J 6 bases short, with 12 bases between. This CDR3 comprises 13 residues. Germline lookup yields CDR1 MRHNA and CDR2 SNTAGT. CDR3 amino acids: CASSEVGGSEQYF. The CDR3 bases are TGTGCCAGCAGTGAGGTAGGGGGGTCCGAGCAGTACTTC.

V and J are TRBV20-1 and TRBJ1-5, with 8 nucleotides matching TRBD1. Germline V gene lookup returns CDR1 DFQATT and CDR2 SNEGSKA (reference sequence). This CDR3 contains 14 residues. The junction had 2 bases not matched to a gene; V was cut back by 0 bases and J by 4 bases. DNA of the CDR3: TGCAGTGCTAGAGAAAGACAGGGGAATCAGCCCCAGCATTTT. Protein product: CSARERQGNQPQHF.

The sample holds many counts of this clonotype. In DNA, the CDR3 is TGTGCCATCACCGACCCGGCTAGCGGTAGCTACAATGAGCAGTTCTTC. Amino acid sequence: CAITDPASGSYNEQFF. The gene calls are TRBV10-3 and TRBJ2-1; 7 nucleotides align to TRBD2. The CDR3 covers 16 residues. V dropped 7 bases and J dropped 3; count of bases not matched to a gene: 12. Per the germline V gene, CDR1 is ENHRY and CDR2 is SYGVKD.

This clonotype was counted many times. This chain connects TRBV29-1 to TRBJ2-5; 9 bases match TRBD1. Germline CDR1 and CDR2: SQVTM and ANQGSEA. The CDR3 extends over 15 amino acids. J gave up 2 bases and V 5 bases, and 9 bases lay outside the gene matches. CDR3 in amino acids: CSVSTGQGPQETQYF. CDR3 sequence (DNA): TGCAGCGTTTCCACTGGACAGGGGCCTCAAGAGACCCAGTACTTC.

The chain employs TRBV19 and TRBJ2-1; D ambiguous. The germline V and J ends were trimmed by 2 bases and 1 base, with 12 bases remaining between them. Germline CDR1 is LNHDA and CDR2 is SQIVND (reference sequence). The length of the CDR3 is 16 residues. CDR3 amino acids: CASSIRVQLSYNEQFF. CDR3 bases: TGTGCCAGTAGTATAAGAGTACAGCTTTCCTACAATGAGCAGTTCTTC.

This clonotype appeared a few times. The rearrangement joins TRBV12-3 or TRBV12-4 to TRBJ1-5, with D hard to call. Trimming took 7 bases from V and 9 from J, leaving 22 bases between them. The CDR3 is 15 residues long. DNA for the CDR3: TGTGCCAGCACCCGGACGGTCCCGGTGTTAAGGCCCCAGCATTTT. As protein: CASTRTVPVLRPQHF.

The rearrangement links TRBV20-1 to TRBJ2-5; TRBD2 might be the D (6 bases). V was trimmed by 6 bases and J by 2 bases, leaving 16 bases between them. From germline, CDR1 is DFQATT and CDR2 SNEGSKA (reference sequence). This CDR3 is built from 14 residues. In nucleotides, the CDR3 is TGCAGTGCCCCACCGACTAGTCTGCAAGAGACCCAGTACTTC. Protein: CSAPPTSLQETQYF.

This chain links TRBV5-1 with TRBJ2-4; 10 bases are shared with TRBD1. Germline V gene lookup returns CDR1 SGHRS and CDR2 YFSETQ. V lost 4 bases to trimming and J lost 9 bases; unmatched junction nucleotides: 7. The CDR3 extends over 14 amino acids. In nucleotides, the CDR3 is TGCGCCAGCAGCGAACCGGGACAGGGGACCATTCAGTACTTC. Translated, it gives CASSEPGQGTIQYF.

The sample holds a few counts of this clonotype. The V call is TRBV7-2, the J call TRBJ1-1; D not certain. The CDR3 has 12 residues. V was pared by 1 base and J by 5 bases, with 5 bases between. Germline lookup yields CDR1 SGHTA and CDR2 FQGNSA. This CDR3 reads CASSLVLTEAFF. Here the CDR3 DNA reads TGTGCCAGCAGCTTAGTATTGACTGAAGCTTTCTTT.

This clonotype was observed at least ten times. The chain combines TRBV24-1 with TRBJ1-2, with 7 bases fitting TRBD1. The CDR3 runs to 14 residues. Germline V gene data show CDR1 as KGHDR and CDR2 as SFDVKD. V lost 6 bases to trimming and J lost 3 bases; unmatched junction nucleotides: 6. This chain's CDR3 is CATSLSGGDYGYTF. Written as DNA, the CDR3 is TGTGCCACCAGTCTGTCAGGGGGGGACTATGGCTACACCTTC.

This clonotype was recorded once. This chain uses TRBV18 with TRBJ2-4; TRBD1 aligns across 9 bases. Trimming cost V 3 bases and J 6 bases; bases outside gene matches: 3. The CDR3 runs 14 residues. CDR1 and CDR2 from the germline V gene are KGHSH and LQKENI. In DNA, the CDR3 is TGTGCCAGCTCACCCTTGGGACAGGGAAACATTCAGTACTTC. Its translation: CASSPLGQGNIQYF.

This clonotype occurred many times. The V gene is TRBV27, the J gene TRBJ2-3, with 7 nucleotides matching TRBD2. Germline CDR1 is MNHEY and CDR2 is SMNVEV (reference sequence). V gave up 4 bases and J gave up 3 bases; unmatched junction bases: 4. The CDR3 is 14 amino acids. CDR3 bases: TGTGCCAGCAGTTGGCGGGAGTATACAGATACGCAGTATTTT. Protein: CASSWREYTDTQYF.

This clonotype was observed many times. This sequence joins TRBV7-8 and TRBJ2-1, with TRBD2 matching 13 bases. This CDR3 comprises 19 residues. The V gene end was trimmed by 6 bases and the J gene end by 1 base; junction bases not matched to a gene: 12. CDR1 and CDR2 from the germline V gene are SGHVS and FQNEAQ. CDR3 in DNA: TGTGCCAGCAGTTTTACGGGACTAGCGGGACTCGCGTCCTACAATGAGCAGTTCTTC. Its protein is CASSFTGLAGLASYNEQFF.